The rows below give T cell receptor beta chains drawn from one sample of a study of cytomegalovirus exposure and HLA in healthy donors. Produced via immunoSEQ multiplex PCR; TCRdb's table is partial and in-frame only. The data hold 150,000 to 200,000 clones, with more than 60% observed a single time. Material: PBMCs. The receptors come from a male donor in good health and CMV-seronegative. The CDR3 runs from the conserved cysteine through the conserved F or W. Fields, in order: clone size, D gene, V gene, J gene, CDR3 DNA, CDR3 protein. The D gene is left open where the match is weak. Size is stated for part of the rows, as once, few or many counts, or as a class when the clone is expanded.

size: .
D: .
V: TRBV9
J: TRBJ1-6
DNA: TGTGCCAGCAGCGTAGGCCAGCGGGGATATAATTCACCCCTCCACTTT
CDR3: CASSVGQRGYNSPLHF

size: .
D: TRBD1
V: TRBV19
J: TRBJ2-7
DNA: TGTGCCAGTAGTATAGGGACAGGGCCCTACGAGCAGTACTTC
CDR3: CASSIGTGPYEQYF

size: few
D: .
V: TRBV30
J: TRBJ2-2
DNA: TGTGCCTGGAGGCAGACTAGGTGGGGGGAGCTGTTTTTT
CDR3: CAWRQTRWGELFF

size: .
D: TRBD1
V: TRBV6-6
J: TRBJ2-1
DNA: TGTGCCAGCAGTTCGCTGGACAGGAGCTCCTACAATGAGCAGTTCTTC
CDR3: CASSSLDRSSYNEQFF

size: once
D: .
V: TRBV5-6
J: TRBJ2-3
DNA: TGTGCCAGCAGCTACTCCGCGGGGGCTTACACAGATACGCAGTATTTT
CDR3: CASSYSAGAYTDTQYF

size: few
D: TRBD1
V: TRBV6-1
J: TRBJ1-6
DNA: TGTGCCAGCTTGGACAGGGGCGAGGCACCCCTCCACTTT
CDR3: CASLDRGEAPLHF

size: .
D: .
V: TRBV4-3
J: TRBJ1-5
DNA: TGCGCCAGCAGCCAAGATTCGGGCAATCAGCCCCAGCATTTT
CDR3: CASSQDSGNQPQHF

size: few
D: .
V: TRBV15
J: TRBJ2-5
DNA: TGTGCCACCAGCTTACCGTCCAGAAACCAAGAGACCCAGTACTTC
CDR3: CATSLPSRNQETQYF

size: .
D: TRBD1
V: TRBV6-5
J: TRBJ1-4
DNA: TGTGCCAGCAGTCGACTGACAGGGGGCTTCCAGGAACTGTTTTTT
CDR3: CASSRLTGGFQELFF

size: .
D: .
V: TRBV12-5
J: TRBJ2-7
DNA: TGTGCTAGTGCCACCCGGGGGACCTACGAGCAGTACTTC
CDR3: CASATRGTYEQYF

size: few
D: .
V: TRBV27
J: TRBJ2-7
DNA: TGTGCCAGCAGTTTATCGAGGGTGAGGAGACGGTACGAGCAGTACTTC
CDR3: CASSLSRVRRRYEQYF

size: .
D: TRBD1
V: TRBV7-9
J: TRBJ1-2
DNA: TGTGCCAGCAGCTCACTCAGAGGCCGACAGGGGGGCTACACCTTC
CDR3: CASSSLRGRQGGYTF

size: once
D: TRBD1
V: TRBV27
J: TRBJ1-6
DNA: TGTGCCAGCGGGCCCGGGACAGTTAATTCACCCCTCCACTTT
CDR3: CASGPGTVNSPLHF

size: .
D: .
V: TRBV6-5
J: TRBJ2-7
DNA: TGTGCCAGCAGTTACCAGGGGCCAGCCTACGAGCAGTACTTC
CDR3: CASSYQGPAYEQYF

size: .
D: TRBD2
V: TRBV4-1
J: TRBJ2-3
DNA: TGCGCCAGCAGCCAAGAAGGGGCGGGAGAACGGGATACGCAGTATTTT
CDR3: CASSQEGAGERDTQYF

size: .
D: TRBD2
V: TRBV19
J: TRBJ2-1
DNA: TGTGCCAGTAGCCCGAGACAGGGACTAGCGGGAGGCAATGAGCAGTTCTTC
CDR3: CASSPRQGLAGGNEQFF

size: .
D: .
V: TRBV4-1
J: TRBJ2-1
DNA: TGCGCCAGCAGCCCGGGACTTTACAATGAGCAGTTCTTC
CDR3: CASSPGLYNEQFF

size: few
D: TRBD1
V: TRBV7-3
J: TRBJ1-2
DNA: TGTGCCAGCAGCCAGGACAGGGGACGTGGCTACACCTTC
CDR3: CASSQDRGRGYTF

size: once
D: TRBD1
V: TRBV9
J: TRBJ2-5
DNA: TGTGCCAGCAGCGCCGGACAGGGGGCGATCTCCGGCCAAGAGACCCAGTACTTC
CDR3: CASSAGQGAISGQETQYF

size: few
D: TRBD2
V: TRBV7-9
J: TRBJ2-3
DNA: TGTTCCAGCAGCCCTGGACTAGCGGGAGTTCAAGATACGCAGTATTTT
CDR3: CSSSPGLAGVQDTQYF

size: .
D: TRBD2
V: TRBV6-4
J: TRBJ2-6
DNA: TGTGCCAGCAGTCCCGTGGGACTAGCGGGGGCTGGGGCCAACGTCCTGACTTTC
CDR3: CASSPVGLAGAGANVLTF

size: .
D: TRBD1
V: TRBV27
J: TRBJ1-2
DNA: TGTGCCAGCAGCAGTCTGGGGACAGCCGGCTATGGCTACACCTTC
CDR3: CASSSLGTAGYGYTF

size: .
D: TRBD2
V: TRBV27
J: TRBJ2-7
DNA: TGTGCCAGCAGTTTAGGGACTACCTACGAGCAGTACTTC
CDR3: CASSLGTTYEQYF